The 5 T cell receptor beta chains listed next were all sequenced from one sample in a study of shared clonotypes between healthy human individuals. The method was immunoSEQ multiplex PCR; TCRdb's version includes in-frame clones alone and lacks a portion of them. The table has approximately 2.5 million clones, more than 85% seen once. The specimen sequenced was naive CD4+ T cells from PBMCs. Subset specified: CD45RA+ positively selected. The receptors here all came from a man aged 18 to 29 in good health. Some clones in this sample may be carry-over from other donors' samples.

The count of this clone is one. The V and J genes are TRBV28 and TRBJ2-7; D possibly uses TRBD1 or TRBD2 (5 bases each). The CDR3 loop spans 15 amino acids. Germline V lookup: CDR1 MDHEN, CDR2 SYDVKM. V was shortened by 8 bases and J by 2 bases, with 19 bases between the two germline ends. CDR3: CASRSQEGITYEQYF. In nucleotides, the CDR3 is TGTGCCAGCCGTTCCCAAGAGGGGATAACCTACGAGCAGTACTTC.

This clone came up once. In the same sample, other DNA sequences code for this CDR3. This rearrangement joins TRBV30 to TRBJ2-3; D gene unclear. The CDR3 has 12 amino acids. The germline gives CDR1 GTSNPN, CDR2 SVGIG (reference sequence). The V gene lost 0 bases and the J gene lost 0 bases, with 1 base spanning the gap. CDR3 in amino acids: CAWSVSTDTQYF. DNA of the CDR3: TGTGCCTGGAGTGTGAGCACAGATACGCAGTATTTT. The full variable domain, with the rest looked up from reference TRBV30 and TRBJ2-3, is SQTIHQWPATLVQPVGSPLSLECTVEGTSNPNLYWYRQAAGRGLQLLFYSVGIGQISSEVPQNLSASRPQDRQFILSSKKLLLSDSGFYLCAWSVSTDTQYFGPGTRLTVL.

The CDR3 nucleotides read TGTGCCAGCAGAGGCGAATTCGGATCGGAGCAGTACTTC. Protein sequence: CASRGEFGSEQYF. The chain employs TRBV25-1 and TRBJ2-7; D is ambiguous. This CDR3 has 13 residues. Trimming took 6 bases from V and 7 from J, leaving 16 bases between them. From germline, CDR1 is MGHDK and CDR2 SYGVNS.

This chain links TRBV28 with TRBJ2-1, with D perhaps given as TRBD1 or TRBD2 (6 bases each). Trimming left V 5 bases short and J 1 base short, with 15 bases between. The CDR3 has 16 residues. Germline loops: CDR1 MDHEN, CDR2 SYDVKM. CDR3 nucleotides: TGTGCCAGCAGTCAGGCGGGGACACTATCCTACAATGAGCAGTTCTTC. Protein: CASSQAGTLSYNEQFF.

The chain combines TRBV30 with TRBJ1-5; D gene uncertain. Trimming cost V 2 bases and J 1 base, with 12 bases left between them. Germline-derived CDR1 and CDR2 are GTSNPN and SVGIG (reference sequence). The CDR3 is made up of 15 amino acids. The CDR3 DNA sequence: TGTGCCTGGAGTCTTGCCGGGCAGAGCAATCAGCCCCAGCATTTT. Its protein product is CAWSLAGQSNQPQHF. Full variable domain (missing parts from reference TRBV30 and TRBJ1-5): SQTIHQWPATLVQPVGSPLSLECTVEGTSNPNLYWYRQAAGRGLQLLFYSVGIGQISSEVPQNLSASRPQDRQFILSSKKLLLSDSGFYLCAWSLAGQSNQPQHFGDGTRLSIL.